This T cell receptor beta chain came from a study of CD8+ T cells in alopecia areata. About the study: The investigators scored severity in treated patients by the percentage of affected scalp area.

The treatment was: oral pan-JAK inhibitor, 5-10 mg twice daily. TCR sequencing used cDNA made by reverse transcription of extracted RNA. Libraries were prepared by immunoSEQ multiplex PCR; TCRdb keeps only in-frame clonotypes and omits some of them. The table has approximately 180,000 clones, around 60% seen once. CDR1 and CDR2 from the germline V gene are SGHRS and YFSETQ. The germline V and J ends were trimmed by 3 bases and 10 bases, with 11 bases remaining between them. The CDR3 sequence is 12 residues long. This chain joins TRBV5-1 and TRBJ2-1, with D tentatively TRBD1 or TRBD2 (5 bases each). The source of this sequence is a human donor with alopecia areata. Sequences were derived from CD4+ T cells sorted from blood, sampled between weeks 49 and 50, from a patient treated with tofacitinib. CDR3 DNA sequence: TGCGCCAGCAGCTCGGGACGTGGGGAGCAGTTCTTC. Residues: CASSSGRGEQFF.